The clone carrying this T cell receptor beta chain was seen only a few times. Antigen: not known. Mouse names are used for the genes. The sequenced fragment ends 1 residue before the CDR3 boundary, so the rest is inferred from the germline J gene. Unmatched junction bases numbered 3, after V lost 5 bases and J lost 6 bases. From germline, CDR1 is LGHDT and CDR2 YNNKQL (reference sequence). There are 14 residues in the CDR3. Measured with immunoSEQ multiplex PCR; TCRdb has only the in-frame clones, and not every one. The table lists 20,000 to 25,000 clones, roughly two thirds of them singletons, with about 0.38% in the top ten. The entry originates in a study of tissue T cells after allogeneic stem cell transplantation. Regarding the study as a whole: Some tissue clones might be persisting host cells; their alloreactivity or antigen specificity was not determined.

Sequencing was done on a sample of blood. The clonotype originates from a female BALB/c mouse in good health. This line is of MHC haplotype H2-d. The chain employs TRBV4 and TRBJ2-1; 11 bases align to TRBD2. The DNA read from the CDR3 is TGTGCCAGCAGCCTCGACTGGGGGGGTGCTGAGCAGTTC. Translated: CASSLDWGGAEQF. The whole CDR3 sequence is CASSLDWGGAEQFF.